Described below is a single T cell receptor (beta chain) sequence and its context. This record comes from a study of shared clonotypes between healthy human individuals. Assay used: immunoSEQ multiplex PCR; TCRdb lists only in-frame clones, some missing. Among some 2,100,000 clones listed, approximately 95% were seen once. The CDR3 runs to 15 residues. V lost 1 base to trimming and J lost 4 bases, with 16 bases between them. CDR1 is SQVTM, CDR2 ANQGSEA, per germline. The sequence was obtained from a man between 18 and 29 years old in good health. What was sequenced was naive CD4+ T cells sorted from blood. Subset in this sample: CD45RA+ positively selected. The chain combines TRBV29-1 with TRBJ2-5; D might be TRBD2 (6 bases). CDR3 DNA: TGCAGCGTTGAAGTCTATCGGGGGACGGCAGAGACCCAGTACTTC. This encodes CSVEVYRGTAETQYF.